The 29 T cell receptor beta chains in this list originate from one sample, sequenced in a study of T-cell reconstitution after alpha-beta-depleted transplantation in children. The TCRbeta library was prepared with unique molecular identifiers. TCRdb re-called the PCR reads through MiXCR, storing one row per CDR3 protein. The repertoire has 500,000 to 750,000 distinct CDR3 sequences, 25% to 30% of them found once; the top ten carry less than 40%. Here the sequenced sample was PBMCs, taken before TCRalphabeta/CD19-depleted stem cell transplant. The receptors were sampled from a boy under three years old with Wiskott-Aldrich syndrome, due to receive a stem cell transplant.

This rearrangement joins TRBV5-5 to TRBJ2-7; 10 bases align to TRBD1. This CDR3 comprises 15 residues. In germline, CDR1 is SGHKS, CDR2 YYEKEE (reference sequence). After removal of 0 bases from V and 2 bases from J, the junction contained 2 bases not matched to a gene. CDR3 loop: CASSLEGQGPYEQYF. CDR3 in DNA: TGTGCCAGCAGCTTGGAGGGACAGGGGCCCTACGAGCAGTACTTC.

The chain recombines TRBV20-1 with TRBJ2-7, with 7 bases that match TRBD1. The germline CDR1 and CDR2 sequences are DFQATT and SNEGSKA (reference sequence). CDR3 length: 15 amino acids. The V segment lost 1 base and the J segment 1 base; nucleotides outside the gene matches: 7. CDR3 region: CSARGSKGASYEQYF. The CDR3, as DNA: TGCAGTGCTAGAGGAAGTAAGGGGGCTTCCTACGAGCAGTACTTC.

The gene calls are TRBV5-1 and TRBJ2-3, with D unresolved. The CDR3 has 14 residues. The germline V gene encodes CDR1 SGHRS and CDR2 YFSETQ. Trimming removed 0 bases at V and 1 base at J, with 6 bases between. The CDR3 nucleotides are TGCGCCAGCAGCTTGGTTGTGGGCACAGATACGCAGTATTTT. Encoded protein: CASSLVVGTDTQYF.

The chain couples TRBV28 to TRBJ2-3; 7 nucleotides match TRBD1. The germline V gene encodes CDR1 MDHEN and CDR2 SYDVKM. This CDR3 is 15 amino acids long. V shed 5 bases, J shed 0 bases, and the junction held 5 bases outside the gene matches. The CDR3 is CASSDLGQSTDTQYF. DNA for the CDR3: TGTGCCAGCAGTGACCTGGGACAGAGCACAGATACGCAGTATTTT.

The chain joins TRBV5-1 to TRBJ2-5; D might be TRBD2 (6 bases). CDR1 and CDR2 (germline): SGHRS, YFSETQ. Trimming removed 0 bases from V and 3 bases from J, with 12 bases in between. This CDR3 is built from 15 residues. CDR3 sequence reads: CASSLGGTPEETQYF. In DNA form, the CDR3 reads TGCGCCAGCAGCTTGGGAGGGACTCCGGAAGAGACCCAGTACTTC. The complete variable domain, with remaining parts taken from reference TRBV5-1 and TRBJ2-5, reads KAGVTQTPRYLIKTRGQQVTLSCSPISGHRSVSWYQQTPGQGLQFLFEYFSETQRNKGNFPGRFSGRQFSNSRSEMNVSTLELGDSALYLCASSLGGTPEETQYFGPGTRLLVL.

The chain couples TRBV7-2 to TRBJ1-1; no firm D call. The ends were cut back, 2 bases at V and 7 bases at J, with 11 bases in the middle. This CDR3 is 13 amino acids long. Germline V CDR1 and CDR2: SGHTA, FQGNSA. The CDR3 here is CASSLMGWDEAFF. As DNA, the CDR3 is TGTGCCAGCAGCTTAATGGGGTGGGATGAAGCTTTCTTT. The full variable domain, its missing parts supplied by reference TRBV7-2 and TRBJ1-1, is GAGVSQSPSNKVTEKGKDVELRCDPISGHTALYWYRQSLGQGLEFLIYFQGNSAPDKSGLPSDRFSAERTGGSVSTLTIQRTQQEDSAVYLCASSLMGWDEAFFGQGTRLTVV.

This chain uses TRBV20-1 with TRBJ1-2; 7 positions match TRBD1. Germline V gene lookup returns CDR1 DFQATT and CDR2 SNEGSKA (reference sequence). The junction had 6 bases not matched to a gene; V was cut back by 1 base and J by 7 bases. The length of the CDR3 is 13 residues. CDR3 protein: CSARVYRGGGYTF. CDR3 in DNA: TGCAGTGCTAGAGTATACAGGGGCGGTGGCTACACCTTC.

V is TRBV5-6 and J is TRBJ2-3; TRBD2 matches 7 bases. The CDR3 length is 16 residues. With V trimmed by 1 base and J by 1 base, 6 bases remained unmatched. The germline V gene encodes CDR1 SGHDT and CDR2 YYEEEE. The CDR3 nucleotides read TGTGCCAGCAGCTTGATCGGGAGGATAGGCACAGATACGCAGTATTTT. Translation gives CASSLIGRIGTDTQYF.

V is TRBV16 and J is TRBJ2-7; D is uncertain. The CDR3 sequence is 12 residues long. Germline-derived CDR1 and CDR2 are KGHSY and FQNENV. Trimming pared 0 bases from V and 4 bases from J, leaving 4 bases between. As DNA, the CDR3 is TGTGCCAGCAGCCAATCAGATTACGAGCAGTACTTC. This translates into CASSQSDYEQYF.

This chain connects TRBV7-2 to TRBJ2-7; 7 bases fit TRBD2. J lost 4 bases, V lost 1 base, and 7 bases had no gene match. Per the germline V gene, CDR1 is SGHTA and CDR2 is FQGNSA. The CDR3 has 15 residues. CDR3 nucleotides: TGTGCCAGCAGCTTAGTCGGTCCTAGCGGATACGAGCAGTACTTC. This sequence encodes CASSLVGPSGYEQYF.

This chain joins TRBV6-1 and TRBJ2-7, with 7 bases fitting TRBD1. The CDR3 is 12 amino acids. Germline values: CDR1 MNHNS, CDR2 SASEGT. The V gene end was trimmed by 2 bases and the J gene end by 8 bases; junction bases not matched to a gene: 3. In DNA, the CDR3 is TGTGCCAGCAGTGAACGGGACAGCCAGCAGTACTTC. Translating it yields CASSERDSQQYF.

V usage is TRBV6-6 and J usage is TRBJ1-2; D gene uncertain. Trimming left V 5 bases short and J 1 base short, with 8 bases between. Germline values: CDR1 MNHNY, CDR2 SVGAGI (reference sequence). The CDR3 runs 13 residues. The CDR3 DNA follows: TGTGCCAGCAGTCACCATATTAACTATGGCTACACCTTC. Amino acid sequence: CASSHHINYGYTF.

The chain recombines TRBV7-9 with TRBJ2-1; D gene ambiguous. CDR3 length equals 13 residues. CDR1 is SEHNR, CDR2 FQNEAQ, per germline (reference sequence). The V end was cut by 5 bases, the J end by 9 bases, with 14 bases between. CDR3 loop: CASSPPDRIEQFF. Here the CDR3 DNA reads TGTGCCAGCAGCCCCCCAGATCGTATTGAGCAGTTCTTC.

This clonotype was seen a few times. V usage is TRBV24-1 and J usage is TRBJ2-5, with D perhaps TRBD2 (6 bases). V lost 3 bases and J lost 4, with 14 bases in between. This CDR3 region has 15 residues. Germline-derived CDR1 and CDR2 are KGHDR and SFDVKD. The CDR3 is CATSDPSGLLETQYF. For the CDR3, the DNA is TGTGCCACCAGTGATCCCTCGGGACTGCTAGAGACCCAGTACTTC.

This chain connects TRBV5-6 to TRBJ2-7; no clear D. CDR3 length: 13 residues. Germline loops: CDR1 SGHDT, CDR2 YYEEEE. The V gene lost 0 bases and the J gene lost 5 bases, with 9 bases spanning the gap. In nucleotides, the CDR3 is TGTGCCAGCAGCTTGGCGGTTGCGGACGAGCAGTACTTC. Residues: CASSLAVADEQYF.

This clonotype has just a few counts. The chain joins TRBV11-1 to TRBJ1-1, with 7 bases aligning to TRBD1. In germline, CDR1 is SGHAT, CDR2 FQDESV (reference sequence). The CDR3 runs to 13 residues. The trim removed 5 bases at V and 6 bases at J, leaving 6 bases unmatched. The CDR3 bases are TGTGCCAGCAGCCCGACAGGGCTTGCTGAAGCTTTCTTT. Translated, it gives CASSPTGLAEAFF.

The chain is built from TRBV20-1 and TRBJ1-6; 8 positions agree with TRBD1. With V trimmed by 3 bases and J by 9 bases, 10 bases remained unmatched. Germline V gene data show CDR1 as DFQATT and CDR2 as SNEGSKA (reference sequence). This CDR3 is 15 amino acids long. The CDR3 DNA sequence: TGCAGTGCTAGCCCAGGACAGGGTGTTATTTCACCCCTCCACTTT. It is translated as CSASPGQGVISPLHF.

The chain is built from TRBV29-1 and TRBJ2-5; the D gene could be TRBD1 or TRBD2 (6 bases each). This CDR3 region has 12 residues. The V and J ends lost 6 bases and 3 bases respectively, with 11 bases between them. Germline CDR1 SQVTM, CDR2 ANQGSEA. CDR3 sequence reads: CSVEGHEETQYF. CDR3 DNA: TGCAGCGTGGAGGGACACGAAGAGACCCAGTACTTC.

Points on this clonotype: A junction end diverges from the germline sequence, so it may reflect a read error. This chain joins TRBV5-1 and TRBJ1-1, with D unresolved. This CDR3 spans 14 amino acids. CDR1 is SGHRS and CDR2 is YFSETQ in the germline V gene. The CDR3 coding sequence is TGCGCCATCAGCTTGGCCAAGGCGAACACTGAAGCTTTCTTT. Amino acids: CAISLAKANTEAFF.

The rearrangement joins TRBV7-2 to TRBJ1-5; maybe TRBD1 (5 bases). V lost 2 bases and J lost 9, with 14 bases in between. Germline assignment: CDR1 SGHTA and CDR2 FQGNSA. This CDR3 comprises 14 residues. The CDR3 DNA reads TGTGCCAGCAGCTTACACAGGCTCCTGGGGCCCCAGCATTTT. Its protein is CASSLHRLLGPQHF.

Comment on this clonotype: An end of the junction does not agree with germline; a read error may underlie this. The V gene is TRBV12-3 or TRBV12-4, the J gene TRBJ2-1; no clear D. The CDR3 extends over 11 amino acids. The CDR3 reads CARSSSKLVFF. The CDR3 nucleotides read TGTGCCCGCAGTTCCTCAAAGTTGGTGTTCTTC.

The genes are TRBV6-1 and TRBJ1-4; D unresolved. The CDR3 length is 13 residues. The V and J ends lost 5 bases and 6 bases respectively, with 10 bases between them. Germline V gene sequence: CDR1 MNHNS, CDR2 SASEGT. CDR3 protein: CASSRRTYEKLFF. DNA of the CDR3: TGTGCCAGCAGTCGTCGGACGTATGAAAAACTGTTTTTT.

The table lists this clonotype with a few counts. The gene calls are TRBV10-3 and TRBJ2-2, with 11 positions matching TRBD2. This CDR3 contains 16 residues. Trimming at V came to 2 bases and at J to 1 base, leaving 0 bases not matched to a gene. Germline CDR1 ENHRY, CDR2 SYGVKD. The CDR3 DNA is TGTGCCATCAGTGAGCTAGCGGGAGGGAACACCGGGGAGCTGTTTTTT. It is translated as CAISELAGGNTGELFF.

This clonotype was seen ten or more times. The gene calls are TRBV7-8 and TRBJ2-5; 7 bases line up with TRBD2. The germline V gene encodes CDR1 SGHVS and CDR2 FQNEAQ. J was trimmed by 5 bases and V by 1 base; bases with no gene match: 1. This CDR3 contains 13 residues. The CDR3 here is CASSLGRGETQYF. CDR3 bases: TGTGCCAGCAGCTTAGGGCGGGGGGAGACCCAGTACTTC.

In this sample, this clonotype turned up once. The V gene is TRBV3-1, the J gene TRBJ1-1; D may be TRBD1 (5 bases). Trimming removed 1 base at V and 11 bases at J, with 14 bases between. CDR1 and CDR2 from the germline V gene are LGHDT and YNNKEL (reference sequence). The CDR3 is 13 amino acids. The DNA for the CDR3 is TGTGCCAGCAGCCAAGTGGAGGGGCGCACCGCTTTCTTT. Encoded protein: CASSQVEGRTAFF.

V and J are TRBV5-1 and TRBJ2-7; no clear D gene. Germline loops: CDR1 SGHRS, CDR2 YFSETQ. V was cut by 1 base and J by 0 bases, with 14 bases left in between. The CDR3 spans 16 residues. The CDR3 here is CASSLRGQPSSYEQYF. The CDR3 DNA follows: TGCGCCAGCAGCTTGAGAGGCCAGCCGAGCTCCTACGAGCAGTACTTC.

The chain combines TRBV29-1 with TRBJ2-7; D not certain. The germline gives CDR1 SQVTM, CDR2 ANQGSEA. With 4 bases removed from V and 4 bases from J, the gap between germline ends came to 17 bases. The CDR3 totals 14 residues. In DNA form, the CDR3 reads TGCAGCGTTGGAATTGGGGTATTAGGTTACGAGCAGTACTTC. Its protein product is CSVGIGVLGYEQYF.

A few counts support this clonotype. The chain joins TRBV6-8 to TRBJ2-1; D call uncertain. Germline loops: CDR1 MNHGY, CDR2 SAAAGT. The CDR3 sequence is 13 residues long. Trimming shortened V by 7 bases and J by 0 bases, and 7 bases separated the two germline ends. CDR3 in amino acids: CASNWGSYNEQFF. The CDR3 DNA reads TGTGCCAGCAACTGGGGCTCCTACAATGAGCAGTTCTTC.

This chain uses TRBV10-2 with TRBJ2-1; the match to TRBD2 covers 12 bases. Germline V gives CDR1 WSHSY, CDR2 SAAADI. CDR3 length equals 15 residues. Trimming removed 6 bases from V and 12 bases from J; junction bases left unmatched: 12. The DNA of the CDR3 is TGCGCCAGCAGGCCGGGACTAGCGGGCTCTCTGACGCAGTTCTTC. It translates to CASRPGLAGSLTQFF.